These 32 T cell receptor beta chains were all obtained from the same sample, sequenced in a study of OX40 agonist ivuxolimab in advanced cancers. Some clones are missing from TCRdb's copy, which holds only in-frame ones; the method was immunoSEQ multiplex PCR. The sample records 65,000 to 95,000 clones, approximately 89% being singletons. The input for sequencing was CD4+ or CD8+ T cells sorted from blood, taken in a trial of the OX40 agonist ivuxolimab. Every receptor here comes from an adult with an advanced solid tumor such as melanoma, head and neck, liver or kidney cancer.

J is TRBJ2-7 and V is TRBV5-1; possible D gene TRBD1, 6 bases. Deletions cut 4 bases from V and 0 bases from J, with 8 bases between. This CDR3 has 13 residues. Germline assignment: CDR1 SGHRS and CDR2 YFSETQ. This chain's CDR3 is CASSATGSYEQYF. In nucleotides, the CDR3 is TGCGCCAGCAGCGCGACAGGCTCCTACGAGCAGTACTTC. The full variable domain, in which reference TRBV5-1 and TRBJ2-7 provide the parts outside the CDR3, is KAGVTQTPRYLIKTRGQQVTLSCSPISGHRSVSWYQQTPGQGLQFLFEYFSETQRNKGNFPGRFSGRQFSNSRSEMNVSTLELGDSALYLCASSATGSYEQYFGPGTRLTVT.

In this sample, this clone turned up once. The rearrangement uses TRBV6-1 and TRBJ2-3; no definite D call. CDR1 is MNHNS and CDR2 is SASEGT in the germline V gene. The germline V and J ends were trimmed by 2 bases and 4 bases, with 13 bases remaining between them. There are 15 residues in the CDR3. This CDR3 is CASSETPVSADTQYF. CDR3 DNA sequence: TGTGCCAGCAGTGAAACCCCAGTAAGCGCAGATACGCAGTATTTT.

In its sample, this clone was seen once. The chain has TRBV9 and TRBJ1-4; possible D gene TRBD1, 6 bases. Trimming removed 0 bases at V and 3 bases at J, with 12 bases between. The V gene's germline CDR1 is SGDLS and CDR2 YYNGEE. CDR3 length: 16 amino acids. The DNA of the CDR3 is TGTGCCAGCAGCGTAGCTCCTCGGGGGCCTAATGAAAAACTGTTTTTT. Protein: CASSVAPRGPNEKLFF.

CDR3 region: CASSIWASGGPGNEQFF. CDR3 nucleotides: TGTGCCAGTAGTATTTGGGCTAGCGGGGGGCCCGGGAATGAGCAGTTCTTC. The chain couples TRBV19 to TRBJ2-1; 11 positions agree with TRBD2. The CDR3 is 17 amino acids. CDR1 LNHDA and CDR2 SQIVND come from the germline V gene (reference sequence). V lost 3 bases to trimming and J lost 7 bases; unmatched junction nucleotides: 11.

This chain joins TRBV6-5 and TRBJ2-7; 11 bases map to TRBD1. The CDR3 loop spans 15 amino acids. After removal of 2 bases from V and 4 bases from J, the junction contained 4 bases not matched to a gene. The V gene's germline CDR1 is MNHEY and CDR2 SVGAGI. In DNA, the CDR3 is TGTGCCAGCAGTTACATCGGGGACAGGGGGTACGAGCAGTACTTC. Its translation is CASSYIGDRGYEQYF.

The V and J genes are TRBV25-1 and TRBJ2-1, with 9 nucleotides matching TRBD2. The germline V gene has CDR1 MGHDK and CDR2 SYGVNS. J gave up 1 base and V 6 bases, and 4 bases lay outside the gene matches. The CDR3 spans 15 residues. For the CDR3, the DNA is TGTGCCAGCAGACAAGCGGGAGGATCCTACAATGAGCAGTTCTTC. This translates into CASRQAGGSYNEQFF.

This chain links TRBV7-8 with TRBJ2-1; D perhaps matches TRBD1 (6 bases). The CDR3 consists of 15 residues. Germline values: CDR1 SGHVS, CDR2 FQNEAQ. V dropped 4 bases and J dropped 6 bases, with 16 bases sitting between them. In nucleotides, the CDR3 is TGTGCCAGCAGCTCAAGACCAGGGGCCCTCAATGAGCAGTTCTTC. The encoded protein is CASSSRPGALNEQFF. The full variable domain, rest sourced from reference TRBV7-8 and TRBJ2-1, is GAGVSQSPRYKVAKRGQDVALRCDPISGHVSLFWYQQALGQGPEFLTYFQNEAQLDKSGLPSDRFFAERPEGSVSTLKIQRTQQEDSAVYLCASSSRPGALNEQFFGPGTRLTVL.

CDR3 residues: CSVGRGRGLTEAFF. The DNA for the CDR3 is TGCAGCGTTGGCCGGGGCAGGGGGCTCACTGAAGCTTTCTTT. The chain combines TRBV29-1 with TRBJ1-1; 8 bases fit TRBD1. The V gene end was trimmed by 4 bases and the J gene end by 4 bases; junction bases not matched to a gene: 8. The CDR3 runs to 14 residues. Germline V gene data show CDR1 as SQVTM and CDR2 as ANQGSEA.

The genes are TRBV5-1 and TRBJ2-7; D possibly corresponds to TRBD2 (6 bases). There are 14 residues in the CDR3. The germline V gene has CDR1 SGHRS and CDR2 YFSETQ. V was pared by 6 bases and J by 3 bases, with 16 bases between. As DNA, the CDR3 is TGCGCCAGCAAAAGGTCCGACGGGAGCTACGAGCAGTACTTC. Residues: CASKRSDGSYEQYF.

The V call is TRBV5-1, the J call TRBJ1-6; D unresolved. CDR3 size: 14 residues. Germline values: CDR1 SGHRS, CDR2 YFSETQ. The V end was cut by 7 bases, the J end by 0 bases, with 8 bases between. For the CDR3, the DNA is TGCGCCAGCTCCGCGGACTCCTATAATTCACCCCTCCACTTT. It is translated as CASSADSYNSPLHF.

V and J are TRBV4-1 and TRBJ2-1; TRBD1 agrees at 7 bases. J was trimmed by 4 bases and V by 7 bases; bases with no gene match: 13. The CDR3 covers 16 residues. Looked up from germline, CDR1 is MGHRA and CDR2 is YSYEKL. As DNA, the CDR3 is TGCGCCAGCACCTATCAGGGGGACCTTCCATACAATGAGCAGTTCTTC. This codes for CASTYQGDLPYNEQFF.

This chain's CDR3 is CASSAASGFTDTQYF. Here the CDR3 DNA reads TGTGCCAGCAGCGCCGCTAGCGGATTCACAGATACGCAGTATTTT. The V gene is TRBV9, the J gene TRBJ2-3; 7 bases agree with TRBD2. Germline V CDR1 and CDR2: SGDLS, YYNGEE. The length of the CDR3 is 15 residues. V trimming: 3 bases; J trimming: 2 bases; junction bases outside the gene matches: 6.

The gene calls are TRBV5-1 and TRBJ2-1; no firm D call. The CDR3 is 16 amino acids. Germline V gene sequence: CDR1 SGHRS, CDR2 YFSETQ. Trimming removed 3 bases from V and 0 bases from J, with 13 bases in between. The CDR3 reads CASSSSNAGSYNEQFF. Written as DNA, the CDR3 is TGCGCCAGCAGCTCTTCTAACGCCGGCTCCTACAATGAGCAGTTCTTC.

The rearrangement uses TRBV15 and TRBJ1-2; TRBD1 is a possible D gene (5 bases). The V gene's germline CDR1 is LNHNV and CDR2 YYDKDF (reference sequence). V gave up 3 bases and J gave up 5 bases, with 19 bases separating them. The CDR3 is made up of 16 amino acids. This CDR3 is CATSSDTGFGRYGYTF. CDR3 DNA sequence: TGTGCCACCAGCAGCGATACAGGTTTTGGGCGTTATGGCTACACCTTC.

Written as DNA, the CDR3 is TGTGCCAGCAGGAGGGCAGGGAGCACAGATACGCAGTATTTT. Translated: CASRRAGSTDTQYF. The chain uses TRBV6-4 and TRBJ2-3; the D call may be TRBD1 or TRBD2 (5 bases each). V shed 6 bases and J shed 0 bases, with 10 bases lying between them. The germline V gene encodes CDR1 MRHNA and CDR2 SNTAGT. CDR3 length equals 14 residues.

The chain carries TRBV20-1 and TRBJ1-5; no firm D call. This CDR3 has 10 residues. The germline V gene encodes CDR1 DFQATT and CDR2 SNEGSKA (reference sequence). Trimming took 5 bases from V and 9 from J, leaving 8 bases between them. CDR3 in amino acids: CSAGVGPQHF. The DNA for the CDR3 is TGCAGTGCTGGGGTGGGGCCCCAGCATTTT.

The chain is built from TRBV5-4 and TRBJ2-1, with D perhaps matching TRBD2 (6 bases). Deletions cut 0 bases from V and 0 bases from J, with 13 bases between. The CDR3 has 17 amino acids. CDR1 and CDR2 (germline): SGHNT, YYREEE (reference sequence). The CDR3 spells CASSLGIAALSYNEQFF. In DNA form, the CDR3 reads TGTGCCAGCAGCTTGGGTATAGCGGCCCTCTCCTACAATGAGCAGTTCTTC.

The J gene is TRBJ2-3, the V gene TRBV9; D gene ambiguous. The ends were cut back, 0 bases at V and 3 bases at J, with 2 bases in the middle. The germline V gene has CDR1 SGDLS and CDR2 YYNGEE. This CDR3 comprises 12 residues. The CDR3 protein is CASSVVTDTQYF. In nucleotides, the CDR3 is TGTGCCAGCAGCGTAGTAACAGATACGCAGTATTTT.

The J gene is TRBJ2-7, the V gene TRBV4-1; a weak D match, TRBD2 (5 bases). CDR1 is MGHRA, CDR2 YSYEKL, per germline. This CDR3 has 16 amino acids. Trimming cost V 2 bases and J 0 bases, with 14 bases left between them. The CDR3 DNA is TGCGCCAGCAGCCAACAAGGCAAGGAGGCCTCCTACGAGCAGTACTTC. Its translation: CASSQQGKEASYEQYF.

The rearrangement uses TRBV10-3 and TRBJ1-2; no clear D gene. Trimming cost V 2 bases and J 8 bases, with 15 bases left between them. Germline V gene lookup returns CDR1 ENHRY and CDR2 SYGVKD. CDR3 size: 14 residues. The CDR3 region has the DNA TGTGCCATCAGTGAGGATATAGGAGGGAAGGGCTACACCTTC. Translation gives CAISEDIGGKGYTF.

The chain is built from TRBV6-1 and TRBJ2-5; no firm D call. The CDR3 is 12 residues long. Trimming removed 2 bases at V and 11 bases at J, with 12 bases between. The germline CDR1 and CDR2 sequences are MNHNS and SASEGT. CDR3 protein: CASSESGREQYF. The CDR3 DNA reads TGTGCCAGCAGTGAAAGTGGCAGAGAGCAGTACTTC.

The chain couples TRBV28 to TRBJ1-1; 8 nucleotides line up with TRBD1. Per the germline V gene, CDR1 is MDHEN and CDR2 is SYDVKM. CDR3 length: 16 amino acids. The junction had 11 bases not matched to a gene; V was cut back by 4 bases and J by 4 bases. The CDR3 sequence is CASSSPGGPGGTEAFF. CDR3 DNA sequence: TGTGCCAGCAGTTCACCAGGGGGCCCCGGTGGCACTGAAGCTTTCTTT.

This clone has more than one count but fewer than ten. The V gene is TRBV9, the J gene TRBJ1-1; a possible D gene is TRBD1 (5 bases). This CDR3 comprises 13 residues. Germline lookup yields CDR1 SGDLS and CDR2 YYNGEE. V lost 4 bases, J lost 4 bases, and 11 bases lay in between. The CDR3 here is CASSQGEGTEAFF. CDR3 sequence (DNA): TGTGCCAGCAGCCAAGGGGAGGGCACTGAAGCTTTCTTT.

V is TRBV5-4 and J is TRBJ2-7; D is possibly TRBD2 (6 bases). CDR1 is SGHNT and CDR2 is YYREEE in the germline V gene (reference sequence). The germline V and J ends were trimmed by 4 bases and 2 bases, with 19 bases remaining between them. The CDR3 has 16 amino acids. This CDR3 is CASSMGFTGATYEQYF. DNA of the CDR3: TGTGCCAGCAGCATGGGATTTACGGGAGCCACCTACGAGCAGTACTTC.

The gene calls are TRBV19 and TRBJ2-3, with D possibly matching TRBD2 (6 bases). Germline CDR1 and CDR2: LNHDA and SQIVND (reference sequence). The CDR3 consists of 16 residues. Trimming shortened V by 4 bases and J by 1 base, and 15 bases separated the two germline ends. The CDR3 is CASSSLGRDGTDTQYF. CDR3 DNA sequence: TGTGCCAGTAGTAGTCTGGGGCGGGACGGCACAGATACGCAGTATTTT.

The chain employs TRBV7-8 and TRBJ2-7; perhaps TRBD2 as D (5 bases). The V end was cut by 3 bases, the J end by 2 bases, with 8 bases between. CDR1 and CDR2 (germline): SGHVS, FQNEAQ. This CDR3 contains 13 residues. CDR3 DNA: TGTGCCAGCAGCTTCACTAGTGCCTACGAGCAGTACTTC. This gives the protein CASSFTSAYEQYF.

The chain is built from TRBV7-2 and TRBJ1-5; possible D gene TRBD1, 6 bases. V lost 3 bases and J lost 2, with 14 bases in between. The CDR3 spans 16 residues. CDR1 is SGHTA, CDR2 FQGNSA, per germline. The CDR3 loop is CASSFLGGIGNQPQHF. The DNA for the CDR3 is TGTGCCAGCAGCTTTCTAGGGGGAATTGGCAATCAGCCCCAGCATTTT.

The J gene is TRBJ1-1, the V gene TRBV27; TRBD1 matches at 9 bases. The CDR3 is 16 amino acids. Germline CDR1 and CDR2: MNHEY and SMNVEV (reference sequence). V dropped 6 bases and J dropped 4; count of bases not matched to a gene: 12. CDR3 loop: CASSRNTGGWGTEAFF. The CDR3 coding sequence is TGTGCCAGCAGCCGAAATACAGGGGGCTGGGGCACTGAAGCTTTCTTT.

The CDR3 DNA follows: TGTGCCAGCAGTGGACAGGGGAAGGGTGAGCAGTTCTTC. Residues: CASSGQGKGEQFF. This chain uses TRBV27 with TRBJ2-1, with 9 bases matching TRBD1. The germline gives CDR1 MNHEY, CDR2 SMNVEV (reference sequence). With V trimmed by 5 bases and J by 9 bases, 5 bases remained unmatched. The CDR3 has 13 amino acids.

V is TRBV30 and J is TRBJ1-4; D gene ambiguous. The CDR3 is made up of 13 amino acids. Germline loops: CDR1 GTSNPN, CDR2 SVGIG (reference sequence). The V end was cut by 2 bases, the J end by 8 bases, with 12 bases between. The CDR3 sequence: CAWSWSGGEKLFF. The CDR3 nucleotides read TGTGCCTGGAGTTGGTCTGGCGGGGAAAAACTGTTTTTT.

The chain has TRBV7-2 and TRBJ1-2; 9 bases are shared with TRBD1. CDR3 size: 14 residues. Germline CDR1 SGHTA, CDR2 FQGNSA. The trim removed 5 bases at V and 3 bases at J, leaving 4 bases unmatched. The CDR3 DNA reads TGTGCCAGCAGCACCGACAGGGGGGACTATGGCTACACCTTC. It translates to CASSTDRGDYGYTF.

The chain links TRBV7-7 to TRBJ2-1, with D tentatively TRBD2 (6 bases). Germline values: CDR1 SSHAT, CDR2 FNYEAQ (reference sequence). This CDR3 has 15 amino acids. The V gene lost 4 bases and the J gene lost 6 bases, with 16 bases spanning the gap. The CDR3: CASSSGDRGSNEQFF. Written as DNA, the CDR3 is TGTGCCAGCAGCTCGGGCGATCGGGGGAGCAATGAGCAGTTCTTC.